These 10 T cell receptor beta chains were sequenced from one sample in a study of patients and donors after allogeneic stem cell transplantation (TCRdb year 2020). Library method: RT-PCR. Sequencer: NextSeq 550. TCRdb handled the public reads itself, with Q25 trimming in fastp and clone calling in MiXCR, and kept productive beta chains. Rows with one shared CDR3 protein collapse into an entry with the most common genes and DNA. The sample table records about 960,000 distinct CDR3 sequences; over 15% of these occur just once. The top ten clonotypes cover roughly 6% of the sample. The specimen was blood, either unsorted or a sorted T cell fraction (not recorded which). The receptors shown here come from a human donor who was either an allogeneic HSCT recipient or a stem cell or donor lymphocyte infusion donor (not recorded which). It is not recorded whose cells these are; they may come from a transplant donor.

In its sample, this clonotype was seen many times. The chain couples TRBV12-3 or TRBV12-4 to TRBJ1-5, with D possibly being TRBD1 (6 bases). This CDR3 is 17 amino acids long. Trimming removed 3 bases at V and 1 base at J, with 16 bases between. The CDR3 sequence is CASSFTGGLGSNQPQHF. CDR3 in DNA: TGTGCCAGCAGTTTCACCGGGGGGCTGGGGAGCAATCAGCCCCAGCATTTT.

This clonotype was recorded many times. The gene calls are TRBV12-3 or TRBV12-4 and TRBJ2-5; the D is unclear. The CDR3 has 15 residues. The germline V and J ends were trimmed by 3 bases and 2 bases, with 13 bases remaining between them. The CDR3 sequence: CASSFGTVEQETQYF. DNA for the CDR3: TGTGCCAGCAGTTTTGGCACTGTGGAACAAGAGACCCAGTACTTC.

The rearrangement links TRBV5-5 to TRBJ2-2, with D tentatively TRBD1 (6 bases). The CDR3 extends over 15 amino acids. The V end was cut by 1 base, the J end by 3 bases, with 10 bases between. Germline assignment: CDR1 SGHKS and CDR2 YYEKEE (reference sequence). CDR3 DNA: TGTGCCAGCAGCTTGCTCTCAGGGGACACCGGGGAGCTGTTTTTT. Protein: CASSLLSGDTGELFF.

In its sample, this clonotype was seen a few times. J is TRBJ2-7 and V is TRBV5-1, with D possibly being TRBD2 (5 bases). Trimming shortened V by 2 bases and J by 0 bases, and 15 bases separated the two germline ends. Germline CDR1 SGHRS, CDR2 YFSETQ. CDR3 length equals 16 residues. The CDR3 DNA reads as TGCGCCAGCAGCTTTAGACCGGGAAAGGTCTCCTACGAGCAGTACTTC. Protein: CASSFRPGKVSYEQYF.

This clonotype has only one observation. This chain's CDR3 is CASRGLAGKGLGEQYF. The CDR3 DNA reads as TGTGCCAGCAGGGGACTAGCGGGGAAGGGTCTCGGCGAGCAGTACTTC. The chain couples TRBV11-2 to TRBJ2-7; 13 bases fit TRBD2. The CDR3 totals 16 residues. Unmatched junction bases numbered 11, after V lost 6 bases and J lost 6 bases. Germline V lookup: CDR1 SGHAT, CDR2 FQNNGV.

This clonotype was observed a handful of times. The genes are TRBV5-1 and TRBJ2-3; D perhaps matches TRBD1 (5 bases). This CDR3 is 14 amino acids long. V gave up 0 bases and J gave up 5 bases, with 10 bases separating them. CDR1 and CDR2 (germline): SGHRS, YFSETQ. The DNA of the CDR3 is TGCGCCAGCAGCTTGGCACAGGTGGAAGATACGCAGTATTTT. This encodes CASSLAQVEDTQYF. Full variable domain (missing parts from reference TRBV5-1 and TRBJ2-3): KAGVTQTPRYLIKTRGQQVTLSCSPISGHRSVSWYQQTPGQGLQFLFEYFSETQRNKGNFPGRFSGRQFSNSRSEMNVSTLELGDSALYLCASSLAQVEDTQYFGPGTRLTVL.

V and J are TRBV5-1 and TRBJ1-1; maybe TRBD1 (5 bases). The germline gives CDR1 SGHRS, CDR2 YFSETQ. This CDR3 is 14 amino acids long. The V end was cut by 3 bases, the J end by 1 base, with 10 bases between. In DNA, the CDR3 is TGCGCCAGCAGCTCGGGACGCGCGAACACTGAAGCTTTCTTT. It encodes CASSSGRANTEAFF.

J is TRBJ2-5 and V is TRBV9, with D possibly called TRBD1 or TRBD2 (5 bases each). The CDR3 covers 13 residues. Germline V CDR1 and CDR2: SGDLS, YYNGEE. V dropped 4 bases and J dropped 3 bases, with 10 bases sitting between them. In nucleotides, the CDR3 is TGTGCCAGCAGCTGGGACCAAAAAGAGACCCAGTACTTC. This codes for CASSWDQKETQYF.

There are many counts of this clonotype. The rearrangement joins TRBV12-3 or TRBV12-4 to TRBJ2-7, with a tentative D call TRBD2 (6 bases). V dropped 5 bases and J dropped 0 bases, with 14 bases sitting between them. This CDR3 comprises 15 residues. CDR3: CASSLGLQPSYEQYF. The CDR3 DNA reads as TGTGCCAGCAGTCTGGGACTCCAGCCCTCCTACGAGCAGTACTTC.

The V call is TRBV12-3 or TRBV12-4, the J call TRBJ2-2, with D maybe TRBD1 (6 bases). The CDR3 has 16 amino acids. V was trimmed by 3 bases and J by 4 bases, leaving 15 bases between them. The CDR3 is CASSFAAGVVTGELFF. CDR3 nucleotides: TGTGCCAGCAGTTTTGCGGCAGGGGTGGTCACCGGGGAGCTGTTTTTT.